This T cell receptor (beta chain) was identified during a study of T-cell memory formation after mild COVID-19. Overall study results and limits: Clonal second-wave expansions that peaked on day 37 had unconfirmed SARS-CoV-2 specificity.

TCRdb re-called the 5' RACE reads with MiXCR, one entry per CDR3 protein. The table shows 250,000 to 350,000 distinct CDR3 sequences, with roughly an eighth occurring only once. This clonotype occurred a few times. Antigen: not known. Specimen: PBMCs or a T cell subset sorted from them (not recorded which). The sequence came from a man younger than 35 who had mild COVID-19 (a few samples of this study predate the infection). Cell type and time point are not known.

This CDR3 is CASSGRDGGGNYEQYF. CDR3 DNA sequence: TGTGCCAGCAGCGGAAGGGACGGCGGGGGTAACTACGAGCAGTACTTC. The gene calls are TRBV3-1 and TRBJ2-7; TRBD2 matches at 7 bases. Germline V gives CDR1 LGHDT, CDR2 YNNKEL (reference sequence). The CDR3 consists of 16 residues. V was pared by 5 bases and J by 3 bases, with 13 bases of the junction left unmatched.